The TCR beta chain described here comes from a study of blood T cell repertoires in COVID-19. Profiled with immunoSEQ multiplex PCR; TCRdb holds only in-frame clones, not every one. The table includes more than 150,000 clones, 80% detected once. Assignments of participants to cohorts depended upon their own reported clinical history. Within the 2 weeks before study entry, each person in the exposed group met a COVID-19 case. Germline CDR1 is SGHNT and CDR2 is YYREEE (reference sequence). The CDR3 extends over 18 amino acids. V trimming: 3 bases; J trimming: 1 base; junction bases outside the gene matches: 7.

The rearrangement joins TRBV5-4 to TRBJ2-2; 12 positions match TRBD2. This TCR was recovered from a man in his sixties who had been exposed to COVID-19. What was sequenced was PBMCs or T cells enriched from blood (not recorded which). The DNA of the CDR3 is TGTGCCAGCAGCTCAGGGACTAGCGGGTGGGGGAACACCGGGGAGCTGTTTTTT. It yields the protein CASSSGTSGWGNTGELFF. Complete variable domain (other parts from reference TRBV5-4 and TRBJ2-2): ETGVTQSPTHLIKTRGQQVTLRCSSQSGHNTVSWYQQALGQGPQFIFQYYREEENGRGNFPPRFSGLQFPNYSSELNVNALELDDSALYLCASSSGTSGWGNTGELFFGEGSRLTVL.